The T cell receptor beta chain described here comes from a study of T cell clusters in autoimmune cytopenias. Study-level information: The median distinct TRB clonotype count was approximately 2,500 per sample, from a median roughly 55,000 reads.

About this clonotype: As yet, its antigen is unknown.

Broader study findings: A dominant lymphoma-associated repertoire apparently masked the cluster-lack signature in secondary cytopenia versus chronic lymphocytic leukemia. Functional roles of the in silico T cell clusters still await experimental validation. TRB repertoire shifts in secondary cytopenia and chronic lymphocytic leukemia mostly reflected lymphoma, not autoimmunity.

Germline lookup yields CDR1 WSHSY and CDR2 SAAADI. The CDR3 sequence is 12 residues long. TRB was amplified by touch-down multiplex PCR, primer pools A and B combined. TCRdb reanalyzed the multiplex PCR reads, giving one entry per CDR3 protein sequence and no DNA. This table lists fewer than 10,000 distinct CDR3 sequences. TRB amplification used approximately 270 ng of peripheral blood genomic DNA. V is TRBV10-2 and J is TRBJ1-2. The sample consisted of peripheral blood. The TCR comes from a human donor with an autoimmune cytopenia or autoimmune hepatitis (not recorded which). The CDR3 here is CASRTDSYGYTF.